Shown below are 32 T cell receptor beta chains from a single sample sequenced in a study of monozygotic twins with inflammatory bowel disease. For each CDR3 protein, TCRdb gives one entry from its re-call of the 5' RACE reads, without DNA. The sample table includes about 380,000 distinct CDR3 sequences. Sequenced sample: blood. The receptors were gathered from a human donor with ulcerative colitis or Crohn's disease, or a healthy co-twin of an affected twin (not recorded which).

The J gene is TRBJ1-2, the V gene TRBV5-1. Germline CDR1 reads SGHRS; CDR2 reads YFSETQ. The CDR3 is 16 residues long. CDR3: CASSSPDGKTNYGYTF.

The rearrangement joins TRBV7-7 to TRBJ2-3; TCRdb's D call, TRBD2, is unchecked because there is no DNA. Germline V gene lookup returns CDR1 SSHAT and CDR2 FNYEAQ (reference sequence). CDR3 length equals 13 residues. This CDR3 is CASSSGGANTQYF.

The gene calls are TRBV24-1 and TRBJ2-6; without DNA, the TCRdb call of TRBD2 cannot be checked. The CDR3 totals 20 residues. Germline CDR1 KGHDR, CDR2 SFDVKD. The CDR3 is CATNLRWRADRASGANVLTF.

This sequence joins TRBV7-2 and TRBJ1-1; TCRdb lists TRBD1, though no DNA is available to test this call. The CDR3 is 15 residues long. Looked up from germline, CDR1 is SGHTA and CDR2 is FQGNSA. CDR3 residues: CASSLPDRGRTEAFF.

The chain employs TRBV7-6 and TRBJ2-5. The CDR3 has 13 amino acids. CDR1 and CDR2 from the germline V gene are SGHVS and FNYEAQ. Here the CDR3 reads CASTPRYQETQYF.

V is TRBV4-1 and J is TRBJ1-5; with no DNA, the TCRdb D assignment of TRBD1 cannot be verified. Germline loops: CDR1 MGHRA, CDR2 YSYEKL. The CDR3 extends over 16 amino acids. CDR3: CASSSWTGRSNQPQHF.

This rearrangement joins TRBV9 to TRBJ2-1; no DNA is available, so the TRBD1 call from TCRdb remains unchecked. The CDR3 runs to 15 residues. Germline V gene lookup returns CDR1 SGDLS and CDR2 YYNGEE. CDR3 sequence reads: CASSADRGGYNEQFF.

This sequence joins TRBV4-2 and TRBJ2-7; TCRdb gives TRBD1 as the D gene, but with no DNA this cannot be confirmed. CDR3 length: 18 amino acids. CDR1 and CDR2 from the germline V gene are LGHNA and YNFKEQ. The CDR3 spells CASSLWERGQGRGYEQYF.

V gene TRBV5-1 combines with J gene TRBJ1-2; no DNA is available, so the TRBD1 call from TCRdb remains unchecked. The CDR3 has 15 residues. Germline V gene sequence: CDR1 SGHRS, CDR2 YFSETQ. CDR3 residues: CASSFQQGSNYGYTF.

V usage is TRBV20-1 and J usage is TRBJ2-5; TCRdb calls TRBD2, which cannot be checked without DNA. Per germline, CDR1 DFQATT and CDR2 SNEGSKA (reference sequence). The CDR3 is made up of 14 amino acids. The CDR3 is CSAFQSSGQETQYF.

CDR3 region: CASSYRTGNYEQYF. The V gene is TRBV11-2, the J gene TRBJ2-7; checking the TCRdb D call of TRBD1 is not possible without DNA. Germline lookup yields CDR1 SGHAT and CDR2 FQNNGV. This CDR3 contains 14 residues. The entire variable domain, with the rest obtained from reference TRBV11-2 and TRBJ2-7, is as follows: EAGVAQSPRYKIIEKRQSVAFWCNPISGHATLYWYQQILGQGPKLLIQFQNNGVVDDSQLPKDRFSAERLKGVDSTLKIQPAKLEDSAVYLCASSYRTGNYEQYFGPGTRLTVT.

The CDR3: CSVDPLRQGAGETEAFF. The V and J genes are TRBV29-1 and TRBJ1-1; TCRdb's D call, TRBD1, is unchecked because there is no DNA. Germline V gene data show CDR1 as SQVTM and CDR2 as ANQGSEA. The CDR3 sequence is 17 residues long.

V and J are TRBV7-9 and TRBJ2-2; TCRdb's D call of TRBD1 is untestable without DNA. Germline V gene lookup returns CDR1 SEHNR and CDR2 FQNEAQ (reference sequence). This CDR3 has 16 residues. This CDR3 is CASSLIDRVNTGELFF.

The chain recombines TRBV4-3 with TRBJ1-2; no DNA is available, so the TRBD1 call from TCRdb remains unchecked. The CDR3 contains 15 residues. Germline lookup yields CDR1 LGHNA and CDR2 YSLEER. CDR3: CASSQLSGGNYGYTF.

The rearrangement links TRBV30 to TRBJ2-4; TCRdb returns TRBD1, unconfirmable since there is no DNA. Germline values: CDR1 GTSNPN, CDR2 SVGIG (reference sequence). CDR3 length: 15 amino acids. This CDR3 is CAWSVLGVLENIQYF.

V gene TRBV7-2 combines with J gene TRBJ2-5; TCRdb's D call of TRBD1 is untestable without DNA. The CDR3 is 14 residues long. CDR1 is SGHTA, CDR2 FQGNSA, per germline. The chain's CDR3 is CASSSRQGWETQYF. Complete variable domain (other parts from reference TRBV7-2 and TRBJ2-5): GAGVSQSPSNKVTEKGKDVELRCDPISGHTALYWYRQSLGQGLEFLIYFQGNSAPDKSGLPSDRFSAERTGGSVSTLTIQRTQQEDSAVYLCASSSRQGWETQYFGPGTRLLVL.

CDR3 residues: CASSLSFPSGGAGNEQFF. The genes are TRBV5-1 and TRBJ2-1; TCRdb returns TRBD2, unconfirmable since there is no DNA. This CDR3 has 18 residues. Germline V gene lookup returns CDR1 SGHRS and CDR2 YFSETQ. The full variable domain, completed using reference TRBV5-1 and TRBJ2-1, is KAGVTQTPRYLIKTRGQQVTLSCSPISGHRSVSWYQQTPGQGLQFLFEYFSETQRNKGNFPGRFSGRQFSNSRSEMNVSTLELGDSALYLCASSLSFPSGGAGNEQFFGPGTRLTVL.

This chain joins TRBV20-1 and TRBJ2-6; TCRdb designates TRBD1, a call that cannot be tested without DNA. The CDR3 consists of 21 residues. CDR1 is DFQATT and CDR2 is SNEGSKA in the germline V gene (reference sequence). CDR3: CSAREPGDRDNWGSGANVLTF.

The V and J genes are TRBV6-5 and TRBJ1-1. The CDR3 is 14 amino acids. From germline, CDR1 is MNHEY and CDR2 SVGAGI. CDR3: CASSYSRTRTEAFF.

The chain uses TRBV7-9 and TRBJ2-5; TCRdb's D call of TRBD1 is untestable without DNA. CDR1 SEHNR and CDR2 FQNEAQ come from the germline V gene (reference sequence). There are 15 residues in the CDR3. CDR3 residues: CASSRETGEPQTQYF.

The chain uses TRBV30 and TRBJ2-7; the D gene TCRdb calls, TRBD2, cannot be checked with no DNA. Per the germline V gene, CDR1 is GTSNPN and CDR2 is SVGIG (reference sequence). The CDR3 length is 14 residues. The CDR3 sequence is CAWDTSGRLYEQYF.

The rearrangement links TRBV20-1 to TRBJ2-1; TCRdb names TRBD2, which stays unverified in the absence of DNA. Germline lookup yields CDR1 DFQATT and CDR2 SNEGSKA (reference sequence). The CDR3 contains 17 residues. The CDR3: CSAREDGGRPNVNEQFF.

The chain recombines TRBV5-1 with TRBJ1-1. Germline V gene lookup returns CDR1 SGHRS and CDR2 YFSETQ. The CDR3 covers 17 residues. The CDR3: CASSLGAGGAMNTEAFF.

The chain links TRBV11-1 to TRBJ2-3. Germline V gene sequence: CDR1 SGHAT, CDR2 FQDESV (reference sequence). This CDR3 is 12 amino acids long. CDR3 in amino acids: CASSLLVDTQYF.

The chain is built from TRBV15 and TRBJ2-7; checking the TCRdb D call of TRBD1 is not possible without DNA. The CDR3 runs 16 residues. Looked up from germline, CDR1 is LNHNV and CDR2 is YYDKDF (reference sequence). The CDR3 reads CATSRGDRVLRSEQYF.

The chain has TRBV6-6 and TRBJ1-2. Germline-derived CDR1 and CDR2 are MNHNY and SVGAGI (reference sequence). The CDR3 spans 12 residues. CDR3 amino acids: CASIYSGRENTF.

The chain employs TRBV10-3 and TRBJ2-3; the TCRdb call, TRBD1, lacks DNA for checking. The CDR3 has 14 residues. Germline CDR1 reads ENHRY; CDR2 reads SYGVKD. CDR3 in amino acids: CAISTTGGTDTQYF.

V is TRBV28 and J is TRBJ2-3; TCRdb outputs TRBD1, but without DNA this stays unchecked. Germline loops: CDR1 MDHEN, CDR2 SYDVKM. There are 16 residues in the CDR3. The chain's CDR3 is CASRGETGGGADTQYF. The entire variable domain, with the rest obtained from reference TRBV28 and TRBJ2-3, is as follows: DVKVTQSSRYLVKRTGEKVFLECVQDMDHENMFWYRQDPGLGLRLIYFSYDVKMKEKGDIPEGYSVSREKKERFSLILESASTNQTSMYLCASRGETGGGADTQYFGPGTRLTVL.

The chain carries TRBV7-6 and TRBJ2-2. Germline V CDR1 and CDR2: SGHVS, FNYEAQ. The length of the CDR3 is 17 residues. CDR3 in amino acids: CASSSTTELRNTGELFF.

The CDR3 loop is CSARIRGNYGYTF. The V gene is TRBV29-1, the J gene TRBJ1-2; the D call from TCRdb, TRBD1, cannot be confirmed without DNA. The germline V gene has CDR1 SQVTM and CDR2 ANQGSEA. The CDR3 contains 13 residues.

This chain connects TRBV25-1 to TRBJ2-1; TCRdb lists TRBD1, though no DNA is available to test this call. CDR1 is MGHDK and CDR2 is SYGVNS in the germline V gene. The CDR3 is made up of 13 amino acids. The CDR3: CASARTGGDEQFF. The full variable domain, in which reference TRBV25-1 and TRBJ2-1 provide the parts outside the CDR3, is EADIYQTPRYLVIGTGKKITLECSQTMGHDKMYWYQQDPGMELHLIHYSYGVNSTEKGDLSSESTVSRIRTEHFPLTLESARPSHTSQYLCASARTGGDEQFFGPGTRLTVL.

The V gene is TRBV28, the J gene TRBJ1-2; TCRdb selects TRBD1, and the lack of DNA leaves this call unchecked. Germline V CDR1 and CDR2: MDHEN, SYDVKM. The CDR3 is made up of 14 amino acids. The CDR3 sequence: CASSSTGAVYGYTF.